These T cell receptor beta chains were read from a single sample in a study of blood T cell repertoires in COVID-19. Generated by immunoSEQ multiplex PCR, the TCRdb table keeps only in-frame clones and is missing some. The table includes about 72,000 clones, about 92% detected once. The material sequenced was peripheral blood. All receptors come from a human donor in a cohort sampled during active COVID-19. The CDR3 runs from the conserved cysteine through the conserved F or W. Fields, in order: J gene, clone size, V gene, D gene, CDR3 protein, CDR3 DNA. D genes are given only for firm matches. Expanded clones are given a class, and other clones once, few, many or no size at all.

TRBJ2-2	NA	TRBV9	NA	CASSVFGEAGELFF	TGTGCCAGCAGCGTATTCGGCGAGGCCGGGGAGCTGTTTTTT
TRBJ2-3	NA	TRBV11-2	NA	CASSPRPGGFGTDTQYF	TGTGCCAGCAGCCCTCGCCCAGGGGGGTTCGGCACAGATACGCAGTATTTT
TRBJ2-7	NA	TRBV12-3/TRBV12-4	NA	CASSPTFPNVADF	TGTGCCAGCAGCCCCACTTTCCCTAACGTGGCGGACTTC
TRBJ2-5	NA	TRBV28	NA	CASSLRGGGPRETQYF	TGTGCCAGCAGTTTAAGGGGTGGGGGCCCGAGAGAGACCCAGTACTTC
TRBJ2-7	few	TRBV9	TRBD2	CASSVAAVSGRGEQYF	TGTGCCAGCAGCGTAGCGGCTGTAAGCGGGAGGGGCGAGCAGTACTTC
TRBJ2-7	NA	TRBV27	NA	CASSSLRANSYEQYF	TGTGCCAGCAGCAGCCTCAGGGCGAACTCCTACGAGCAGTACTTC
TRBJ2-7	NA	TRBV11-1	NA	CASSLPGSSGQYF	TGTGCCAGCAGCTTGCCCGGATCGTCGGGGCAGTACTTC
TRBJ1-1	NA	TRBV25-1	TRBD1	CASSELGQGAGTEAFF	TGTGCCAGCAGTGAATTAGGGCAGGGGGCCGGAACTGAAGCTTTCTTT
TRBJ1-3	NA	TRBV6-5	NA	CASTKSSGNTIYF	TGTGCCAGCACTAAGAGCTCTGGAAACACCATATATTTT
TRBJ1-5	NA	TRBV21-1	NA	CASSNPGGVGQPQHF	TGTGCCAGCAGCAACCCGGGGGGGGTGGGCCAGCCCCAGCATTTT
TRBJ2-3	NA	TRBV19	NA	CASSPLFTDTQYF	TGTGCCAGTAGTCCCCTATTCACAGATACGCAGTATTTT
TRBJ2-7	NA	TRBV7-9	TRBD2	CASATSGGAYEQYF	TGTGCCAGCGCCACTAGCGGGGGGGCCTACGAGCAGTACTTC
TRBJ1-4	large	TRBV7-2	NA	CASSPMGAGNEKLFF	TGTGCCAGCAGCCCCATGGGGGCAGGTAATGAAAAACTGTTTTTT
TRBJ2-7	once	TRBV28	NA	CASGAISYEQYF	TGTGCCAGCGGGGCCATCTCCTACGAGCAGTACTTC
TRBJ2-5	NA	TRBV4-3	TRBD1	CASSQDRDRGRETQYF	TGCGCCAGCAGCCAAGATAGGGACAGGGGGCGAGAGACCCAGTACTTC
TRBJ2-7	NA	TRBV15	TRBD2	CATSRDPPGLAGDHEQYF	TGTGCCACCAGCAGAGATCCTCCCGGGCTAGCGGGAGATCACGAGCAGTACTTC
TRBJ2-3	once	TRBV7-9	TRBD2	CASSYKLSGKADTQYF	TGTGCCAGCAGCTACAAACTTAGCGGGAAAGCAGATACGCAGTATTTT
TRBJ2-7	NA	TRBV4-2	TRBD2	CASSPEASGSYEQYF	TGTGCCAGCAGCCCCGAGGCTAGCGGATCCTACGAGCAGTACTTC
TRBJ2-1	NA	TRBV27	NA	CASSRTDINEQFF	TGTGCCAGCAGTCGGACAGACATCAATGAGCAGTTCTTC
TRBJ1-5	once	TRBV29-1	TRBD1	CSVASGTGNNQPQHF	TGCAGCGTTGCATCCGGGACAGGGAACAATCAGCCCCAGCATTTT
TRBJ2-7	NA	TRBV28	TRBD1	CASSQGQARYEQYF	TGTGCCAGCAGCCAAGGACAGGCCAGATACGAGCAGTACTTC
TRBJ1-2	once	TRBV29-1	TRBD1	CSVENPGTGNVGYTF	TGCAGCGTTGAAAACCCCGGGACAGGGAATGTCGGCTACACCTTC
TRBJ2-1	NA	TRBV7-3	TRBD2	CASSLTSGTSRDEQFF	TGTGCCAGCAGCTTAACCTCCGGGACTAGTCGGGATGAGCAGTTCTTC
TRBJ2-2	once	TRBV27	TRBD1	CASSLWAGGYTGELFF	TGTGCCAGCAGTTTATGGGCAGGGGGATATACCGGGGAGCTGTTTTTT
TRBJ2-1	NA	TRBV6-4	TRBD1	CASSETGNNEQFF	TGTGCCAGCAGCGAGACAGGGAACAATGAGCAGTTCTTC
TRBJ2-5	NA	TRBV7-2	NA	CASSPQGMRETQYF	TGTGCCAGCAGCCCACAGGGAATGAGGGAGACCCAGTACTTC
TRBJ2-1	many	TRBV27	TRBD2	CASSWTSGSEQFF	TGTGCCAGCAGCTGGACTAGCGGGAGTGAGCAGTTCTTC
TRBJ1-5	once	TRBV28	NA	CASSPQVLYSNQPQHF	TGTGCCAGCAGTCCTCAGGTCCTTTATAGCAATCAGCCCCAGCATTTT
TRBJ2-1	NA	TRBV29-1	NA	CSARGQGLRNEQFF	TGCAGCGCCCGCGGCCAGGGGCTCCGCAATGAGCAGTTCTTC
TRBJ1-1	NA	TRBV7-8	TRBD1	CASSLQYRGLNTEAFF	TGTGCCAGCAGCTTACAGTACAGGGGACTGAACACTGAAGCTTTCTTT
TRBJ2-1	once	TRBV6-5	NA	CASSYSRSPAYNEQFF	TGTGCCAGCAGTTACTCTCGTAGCCCGGCGTACAATGAGCAGTTCTTC
TRBJ2-2	NA	TRBV24-1	NA	CATSDLRSRGTGELFF	TGTGCCACCAGTGATTTGAGGTCGCGGGGCACCGGGGAGCTGTTTTTT
TRBJ2-7	NA	TRBV7-2	NA	CASSLGALSGTYEQYF	TGTGCCAGCAGCTTAGGGGCCCTTTCAGGAACCTACGAGCAGTACTTC
TRBJ2-2	NA	TRBV6-5	NA	CASLRSPNTGELFF	TGTGCCAGCCTGAGGAGCCCGAACACCGGGGAGCTGTTTTTT
TRBJ1-6	NA	TRBV3-1/TRBV3-2	TRBD1	CASSTGQDNSPLHF	TGTGCCAGCAGTACGGGACAGGATAATTCACCCCTCCACTTT
TRBJ2-1	NA	TRBV6-2/TRBV6-3	TRBD2	CASSYSASGWQFF	TGTGCCAGCAGTTACTCTGCTAGCGGGTGGCAGTTCTTC
TRBJ2-3	NA	TRBV4-2	NA	CASSKGEGRSDTQYF	TGTGCCAGCAGCAAGGGGGAGGGCCGGTCAGATACGCAGTATTTT
TRBJ2-1	NA	TRBV3-1/TRBV3-2	NA	CASSLLLGDEQFF	TGTGCCAGCAGCCTTTTGCTAGGCGATGAGCAGTTCTTC
TRBJ2-1	NA	TRBV2	TRBD2	CASSGLAAYNEQFF	TGTGCCAGCAGTGGACTAGCGGCCTACAATGAGCAGTTCTTC
TRBJ1-6	NA	TRBV28	TRBD1	CASGQAYNSPLHF	TGTGCCAGCGGACAGGCCTATAATTCACCCCTCCACTTT
TRBJ1-2	once	TRBV27	TRBD1	CASSLSGQGGHYGYTF	TGTGCCAGCAGTTTATCTGGACAGGGAGGACACTATGGCTACACCTTC
TRBJ2-1	NA	TRBV7-2	NA	CASSLGLYNEQFF	TGTGCCAGCAGCTTAGGACTATACAATGAGCAGTTCTTC
TRBJ1-4	NA	TRBV3-1/TRBV3-2	TRBD1	CASSQTGAATNEKLFF	TGTGCCAGCAGCCAAACAGGGGCCGCAACTAATGAAAAACTGTTTTTT
TRBJ1-5	NA	TRBV5-6	TRBD1	CASSLLTGVGQPQHF	TGTGCCAGCAGCTTGTTGACAGGGGTCGGTCAGCCCCAGCATTTT
TRBJ2-3	NA	TRBV5-1	NA	CASSKDGGRDTQYF	TGCGCCAGCAGCAAGGACGGGGGACGGGATACGCAGTATTTT
TRBJ2-7	NA	TRBV29-1	TRBD2	CSVEGGREGRYEQYF	TGCAGCGTTGAAGGTGGACGGGAGGGCCGGTACGAGCAGTACTTC
TRBJ2-6	NA	TRBV19	NA	CASPGGGANVLTF	TGTGCCAGTCCGGGCGGGGGGGCCAACGTCCTGACTTTC
TRBJ2-7	NA	TRBV4-3	NA	CASSQGGVGEQYF	TGCGCCAGCAGCCAAGGGGGGGTTGGCGAGCAGTACTTC
TRBJ2-7	NA	TRBV7-2	TRBD1	CASSIRGQGLEQYF	TGTGCCAGCAGCATTAGGGGGCAGGGGTTGGAGCAGTACTTC
TRBJ2-7	NA	TRBV27	TRBD1	CASSYRGAYEQYF	TGTGCCAGCAGTTACAGGGGGGCCTACGAGCAGTACTTC
TRBJ2-5	once	TRBV7-9	TRBD1	CASSPRQGWKKETQYF	TGTGCCAGCAGCCCCCGACAGGGGTGGAAGAAAGAGACCCAGTACTTC
TRBJ1-5	once	TRBV2	NA	CASRGSVSNQPQHF	TGTGCCAGTAGGGGGTCGGTTAGCAATCAGCCCCAGCATTTT
TRBJ2-3	NA	TRBV6-1	TRBD1	CASSEVAQGAGDTQYF	TGTGCCAGCAGTGAAGTCGCACAGGGGGCTGGTGATACGCAGTATTTT